Below, 21 T cell receptor beta chains from the same sample are listed, as sequenced in a study of cytomegalovirus exposure and HLA in healthy donors. Researchers ran the PCR with 60 Vbeta and 13 Jbeta primers. Using immunoSEQ multiplex PCR, the repertoire was profiled, and TCRdb retains in-frame clones only, with some absent. The sample contains 150,000 to 200,000 clones, 77% of which appear only once. Source material: PBMCs. The receptor set was obtained from a female donor in good health and CMV-seronegative.

The genes are TRBV6-5 and TRBJ2-1; D possibly corresponds to TRBD2 (6 bases). Germline V gene sequence: CDR1 MNHEY, CDR2 SVGAGI. The V gene lost 0 bases and the J gene lost 5 bases, with 11 bases spanning the gap. The CDR3 length is 15 residues. The CDR3: CASSYSQRANNEQFF. The DNA for the CDR3 is TGTGCCAGCAGTTACTCCCAGCGGGCAAACAATGAGCAGTTCTTC.

A single count supports this clone. This chain joins TRBV2 and TRBJ2-1; 12 bases agree with TRBD2. The germline gives CDR1 SNHLY, CDR2 FYNNEI. The CDR3 sequence is 16 residues long. J was trimmed by 9 bases and V by 6 bases; bases with no gene match: 12. The CDR3 DNA sequence: TGTGCCAGCAGGCCAGTTCTAGCGGGGGGGCCACGTGAGCAGTTCTTC. Translated, it gives CASRPVLAGGPREQFF.

V is TRBV19 and J is TRBJ1-2; possibly TRBD1 for D (5 bases). Germline V gene lookup returns CDR1 LNHDA and CDR2 SQIVND (reference sequence). Deletions cut 3 bases from V and 3 bases from J, with 8 bases between. The CDR3 extends over 13 amino acids. The CDR3 nucleotides are TGTGCCAGTAGTATTTTGACAGACTATGGCTACACCTTC. Residues: CASSILTDYGYTF.

This chain joins TRBV13 and TRBJ2-1, with D possibly TRBD1 on 6 matching bases. The CDR3 has 15 residues. V was clipped by 5 bases and J by 2 bases, with 13 bases between them. Germline V gene sequence: CDR1 PRHDT, CDR2 FYEKMQ (reference sequence). CDR3 in amino acids: CASSPNRDPYNEQFF. The CDR3 DNA reads TGTGCCAGCAGCCCAAACAGGGACCCCTACAATGAGCAGTTCTTC.

This chain connects TRBV2 to TRBJ1-1; no clear D. The CDR3 totals 13 residues. Germline V gene lookup returns CDR1 SNHLY and CDR2 FYNNEI. Trimming removed 3 bases from V and 2 bases from J, with 7 bases in between. The CDR3 DNA is TGTGCCAGCAGTGATGACTATAACACTGAAGCTTTCTTT. Its translation: CASSDDYNTEAFF.

The J gene is TRBJ2-7, the V gene TRBV14; 8 bases align to TRBD2. J lost 0 bases, V lost 4 bases, and 5 bases had no gene match. Germline V gene sequence: CDR1 SGHDN, CDR2 FVKESK. This CDR3 has 15 amino acids. The CDR3 coding sequence is TGTGCCAGCAGCCCCCTAGCGGGTAGCTCCTACGAGCAGTACTTC. This codes for CASSPLAGSSYEQYF.

The V call is TRBV7-9, the J call TRBJ2-5; TRBD1 is a possible D gene (6 bases). The germline gives CDR1 SEHNR, CDR2 FQNEAQ (reference sequence). The CDR3 covers 14 residues. V was pared by 5 bases and J by 3 bases, with 13 bases between. In DNA, the CDR3 is TGTGCCAGCAGCCCGGTCAGGGGCAAAGAGACCCAGTACTTC. It is translated as CASSPVRGKETQYF.

The chain employs TRBV27 and TRBJ2-6, with a weak D call TRBD2 (6 bases). With 2 bases removed from V and 3 bases from J, the gap between germline ends came to 8 bases. The CDR3 is made up of 15 amino acids. Per the germline V gene, CDR1 is MNHEY and CDR2 is SMNVEV (reference sequence). The chain's CDR3 is CASSLVGGGANVLTF. The CDR3 nucleotides read TGTGCCAGCAGTTTAGTGGGGGGTGGGGCCAACGTCCTGACTTTC.

The chain couples TRBV14 to TRBJ1-2, with D unclear. There are 14 residues in the CDR3. The V end lost 4 bases, the J end lost 5 bases, and 14 bases lay between the germline ends. Germline V CDR1 and CDR2: SGHDN, FVKESK. The CDR3 reads CASSRDLAWYGYTF. As DNA, the CDR3 is TGTGCCAGCAGCCGAGACCTGGCTTGGTATGGCTACACCTTC.

The J gene is TRBJ1-3, the V gene TRBV9; D perhaps matches TRBD1 (5 bases). CDR1 and CDR2 (germline): SGDLS, YYNGEE. The CDR3 extends over 15 amino acids. The V end lost 3 bases, the J end lost 4 bases, and 14 bases lay between the germline ends. Written as DNA, the CDR3 is TGTGCCAGCAGCGAGGCAACGGGGGTAGGAAACACCATATATTTT. Amino acids: CASSEATGVGNTIYF. Full variable domain (missing parts from reference TRBV9 and TRBJ1-3): DSGVTQTPKHLITATGQRVTLRCSPRSGDLSVYWYQQSLDQGLQFLIQYYNGEERAKGNILERFSAQQFPDLHSELNLSSLELGDSALYFCASSEATGVGNTIYFGEGSWLTVV.

The chain combines TRBV7-3 with TRBJ2-1, with TRBD2 matching 11 bases. The CDR3 covers 15 residues. From germline, CDR1 is SGHTA and CDR2 FQGTGA. Trimming removed 4 bases from V and 5 bases from J; junction bases left unmatched: 4. In DNA, the CDR3 is TGTGCCAGCAGCTCCCTAGCGGGAGGTAACAATGAGCAGTTCTTC. It is translated as CASSSLAGGNNEQFF.

The rearrangement uses TRBV30 and TRBJ1-2, with D unresolved. The germline CDR1 and CDR2 sequences are GTSNPN and SVGIG (reference sequence). The CDR3 consists of 13 residues. The germline V and J ends were trimmed by 2 bases and 3 bases, with 10 bases remaining between them. CDR3 sequence: CAWSIGGDYGYTF. The CDR3 region has the DNA TGTGCCTGGAGTATCGGCGGCGACTATGGCTACACCTTC.

The chain employs TRBV19 and TRBJ2-7, with D perhaps TRBD1 (5 bases). V gave up 6 bases and J gave up 0 bases, with 12 bases separating them. This CDR3 region has 14 residues. Germline lookup yields CDR1 LNHDA and CDR2 SQIVND (reference sequence). The CDR3 is CASSRQTRSYEQYF. CDR3 in DNA: TGTGCCAGTAGCCGACAGACCCGCTCCTACGAGCAGTACTTC.

The chain links TRBV19 to TRBJ2-4, with a possible D match to TRBD1 (5 bases). CDR3 length: 17 amino acids. The ends were cut back, 4 bases at V and 0 bases at J, with 16 bases in the middle. Germline assignment: CDR1 LNHDA and CDR2 SQIVND (reference sequence). The CDR3 sequence is CASSKEKGHLAKNIQYF. The CDR3 coding sequence is TGTGCCAGTAGTAAGGAGAAGGGGCACCTAGCCAAAAACATTCAGTACTTC.

This clone was seen a handful of times. This rearrangement joins TRBV6-5 to TRBJ2-7, with TRBD2 identical over 8 bases. The CDR3 runs to 13 residues. With V trimmed by 7 bases and J by 5 bases, 7 bases remained unmatched. Germline V gene lookup returns CDR1 MNHEY and CDR2 SVGAGI. The CDR3 DNA is TGTGCCAGCAAGCGGGAGAAGTACCACGAGCAGTACTTC. Protein product: CASKREKYHEQYF.

The rearrangement links TRBV30 to TRBJ1-4; D may be TRBD1 (6 bases). Trimming stripped 4 bases from V and 8 bases from J, with 29 bases between. The germline gives CDR1 GTSNPN, CDR2 SVGIG (reference sequence). The CDR3 has 18 amino acids. CDR3 protein: CAWTMGHSIPIRKEKLFF. In DNA, the CDR3 is TGTGCCTGGACTATGGGACATTCGATTCCTATCCGGAAGGAAAAACTGTTTTTT.

This clone appeared once. The chain recombines TRBV4-1 with TRBJ2-5; weak D call: TRBD2 (6 bases). Germline loops: CDR1 MGHRA, CDR2 YSYEKL. The CDR3 consists of 15 residues. The ends were cut back, 2 bases at V and 7 bases at J, with 17 bases in the middle. The CDR3 protein is CASSQSSDPKATQYF. The CDR3 DNA reads as TGCGCCAGCAGCCAATCTAGCGACCCGAAAGCGACCCAGTACTTC.

The chain carries TRBV28 and TRBJ2-7; 9 bases match TRBD1. The CDR3 sequence is 15 residues long. V lost 8 bases and J lost 0; bases outside the gene matches: 8. Per the germline V gene, CDR1 is MDHEN and CDR2 is SYDVKM. CDR3 region: CASPPGTGSSYEQYF. The DNA for the CDR3 is TGTGCCAGCCCGCCCGGGACAGGGAGCTCCTACGAGCAGTACTTC.

This chain connects TRBV11-2 to TRBJ1-3; possible D gene TRBD1, 5 bases. V lost 5 bases, J lost 4 bases, and 12 bases lay in between. Germline assignment: CDR1 SGHAT and CDR2 FQNNGV. This CDR3 spans 14 amino acids. The CDR3 region is CASSKQVSGNTIYF. The CDR3, as DNA: TGTGCCAGCAGCAAACAGGTCTCGGGAAACACCATATATTTT.

This rearrangement joins TRBV6-1 to TRBJ1-2, with D possibly being TRBD1 (5 bases). V lost 0 bases and J 8 bases, leaving 13 bases between the germline ends. The V gene's germline CDR1 is MNHNS and CDR2 SASEGT. This CDR3 spans 14 amino acids. CDR3 sequence reads: CASSEAGSGEGYTF. CDR3 DNA sequence: TGTGCCAGCAGTGAAGCAGGATCGGGGGAAGGCTACACCTTC.

This chain uses TRBV28 with TRBJ2-7, with D possibly being TRBD2 (5 bases). The CDR3 length is 12 residues. Germline values: CDR1 MDHEN, CDR2 SYDVKM. Deletions cut 0 bases from V and 5 bases from J, with 5 bases between. As DNA, the CDR3 is TGTGCCAGCAGTTTATGGAGGGACGAGCAGTACTTC. Its translation is CASSLWRDEQYF.